The sequence of this T cell receptor (beta chain) was determined in a study of T cells in Graves' hyperthyroidism and ophthalmopathy. Study findings and constraints: Ophthalmopathy was distinguished from stable hyperthyroidism by 13 V-J signatures.

The study enrolled patients aged 18 to 65 with newly diagnosed hyperthyroidism of under 2 months' duration. This clonotype was found many times. The antigen is undetermined. This CDR3 has 14 residues. V was trimmed by 8 bases and J by 3 bases, leaving 13 bases between them. Germline values: CDR1 LNHDA, CDR2 SQIVND (reference sequence). RNA transcripts yielded amplified TCR beta CDR3 regions. HTBI primers were the set used in a first-round RT-PCR of the TCR CDR3. From the multiplex PCR reads, TCRdb called clonotypes with MiXCR, one entry per CDR3 protein. The table includes more than 500,000 distinct CDR3 sequences, 13% to 15% detected once.

This rearrangement joins TRBV19 to TRBJ2-2; weak D call: TRBD2 (6 bases). This TCR came from a woman aged 40 to 49 with Graves' hyperthyroidism. The sample taken for sequencing was blood. The CDR3 sequence: CASSLGGYTGELFF. Here the CDR3 DNA reads TGTGCCAGTTCGCTGGGGGGATACACCGGGGAGCTGTTTTTT.